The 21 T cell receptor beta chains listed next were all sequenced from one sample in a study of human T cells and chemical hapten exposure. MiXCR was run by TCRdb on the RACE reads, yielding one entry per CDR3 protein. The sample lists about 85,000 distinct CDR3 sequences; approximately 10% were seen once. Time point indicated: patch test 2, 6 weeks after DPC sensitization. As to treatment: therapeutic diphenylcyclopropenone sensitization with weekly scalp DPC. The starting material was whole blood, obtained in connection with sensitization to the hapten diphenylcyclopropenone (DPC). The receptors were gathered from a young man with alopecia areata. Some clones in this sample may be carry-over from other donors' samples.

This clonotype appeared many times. The CDR3 here is CSAAGAHISLSTDTQYF. In nucleotides, the CDR3 is TGCAGTGCTGCCGGGGCTCATATAAGCCTTAGCACAGATACGCAGTATTTT. V gene TRBV20-1 combines with J gene TRBJ2-3, with D perhaps matching TRBD1 or TRBD2 (5 bases each). Trimming pared 5 bases from V and 0 bases from J, leaving 21 bases between. The CDR3 spans 17 residues. Germline V gene data show CDR1 as DFQATT and CDR2 as SNEGSKA (reference sequence).

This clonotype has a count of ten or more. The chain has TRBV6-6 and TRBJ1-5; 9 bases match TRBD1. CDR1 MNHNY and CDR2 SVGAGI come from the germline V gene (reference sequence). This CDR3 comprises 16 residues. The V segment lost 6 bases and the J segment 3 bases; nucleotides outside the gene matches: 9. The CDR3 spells CASRVSTGGANQPQHF. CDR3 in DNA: TGTGCCAGCAGAGTTTCGACAGGGGGTGCCAATCAGCCCCAGCATTTT.

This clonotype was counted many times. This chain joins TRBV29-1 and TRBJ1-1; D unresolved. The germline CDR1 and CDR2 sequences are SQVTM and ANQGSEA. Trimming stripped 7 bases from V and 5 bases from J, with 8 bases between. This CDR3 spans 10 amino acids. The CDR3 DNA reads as TGCAGCGCTGACGGGACTGAAGCTTTCTTT. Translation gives CSADGTEAFF.

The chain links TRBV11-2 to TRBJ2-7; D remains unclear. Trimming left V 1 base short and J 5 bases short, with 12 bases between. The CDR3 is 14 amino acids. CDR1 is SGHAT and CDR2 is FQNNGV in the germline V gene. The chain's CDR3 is CASSLVYGSHEQYF. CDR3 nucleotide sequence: TGTGCCAGCAGCTTAGTTTACGGGTCGCACGAGCAGTACTTC.

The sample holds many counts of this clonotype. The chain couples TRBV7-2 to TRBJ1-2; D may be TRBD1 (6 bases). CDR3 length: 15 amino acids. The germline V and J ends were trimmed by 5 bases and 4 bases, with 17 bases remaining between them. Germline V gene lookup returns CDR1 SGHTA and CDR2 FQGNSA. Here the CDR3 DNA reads TGTGCCAGCAGCGGGGGCTCCAACATAGGCTATGGCTACACCTTC. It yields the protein CASSGGSNIGYGYTF.

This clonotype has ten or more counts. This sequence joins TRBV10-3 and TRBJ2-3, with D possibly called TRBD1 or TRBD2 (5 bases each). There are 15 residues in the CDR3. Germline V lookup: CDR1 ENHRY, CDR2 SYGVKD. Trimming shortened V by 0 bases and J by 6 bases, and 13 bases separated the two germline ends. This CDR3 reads CAISESGGSSDTQYF. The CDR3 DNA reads TGTGCCATCAGTGAGTCTGGGGGATCCTCTGATACGCAGTATTTT.

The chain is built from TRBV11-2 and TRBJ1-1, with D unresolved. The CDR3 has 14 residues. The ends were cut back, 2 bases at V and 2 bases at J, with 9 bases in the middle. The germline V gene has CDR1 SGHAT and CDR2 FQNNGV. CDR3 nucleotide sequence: TGTGCCAGCAGCTTATACCCGGGTAACACTGAAGCTTTCTTT. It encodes CASSLYPGNTEAFF. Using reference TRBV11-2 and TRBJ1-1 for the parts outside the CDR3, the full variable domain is EAGVAQSPRYKIIEKRQSVAFWCNPISGHATLYWYQQILGQGPKLLIQFQNNGVVDDSQLPKDRFSAERLKGVDSTLKIQPAKLEDSAVYLCASSLYPGNTEAFFGQGTRLTVV.

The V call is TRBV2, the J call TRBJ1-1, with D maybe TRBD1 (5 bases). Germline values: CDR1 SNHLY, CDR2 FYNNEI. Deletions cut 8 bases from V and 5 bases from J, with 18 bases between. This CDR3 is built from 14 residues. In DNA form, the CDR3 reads TGTGCCAGCGGGCGGGCGTCGGGGGGAACTGAAGCTTTCTTT. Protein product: CASGRASGGTEAFF.

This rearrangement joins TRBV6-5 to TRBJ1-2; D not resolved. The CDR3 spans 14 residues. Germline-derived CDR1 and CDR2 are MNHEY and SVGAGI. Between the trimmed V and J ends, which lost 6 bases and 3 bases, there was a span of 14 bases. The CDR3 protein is CASSLDRTYYGYTF. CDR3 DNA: TGTGCCAGCAGCCTGGACCGTACCTACTATGGCTACACCTTC.

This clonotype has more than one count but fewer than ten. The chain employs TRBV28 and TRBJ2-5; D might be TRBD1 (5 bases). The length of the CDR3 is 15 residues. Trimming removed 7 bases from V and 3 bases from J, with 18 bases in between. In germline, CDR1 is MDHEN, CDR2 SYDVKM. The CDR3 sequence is CASTRRVGVEETQYF. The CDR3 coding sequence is TGTGCCAGCACGCGCAGGGTAGGAGTCGAAGAGACCCAGTACTTC.

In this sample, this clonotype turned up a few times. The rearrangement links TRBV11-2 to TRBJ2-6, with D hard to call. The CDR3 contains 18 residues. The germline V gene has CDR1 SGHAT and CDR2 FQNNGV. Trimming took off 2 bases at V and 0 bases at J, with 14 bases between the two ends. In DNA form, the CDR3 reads TGTGCCAGCAGCTTACAAAACCCGGGCCTCTCTGGGGCCAACGTCCTGACTTTC. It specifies CASSLQNPGLSGANVLTF.

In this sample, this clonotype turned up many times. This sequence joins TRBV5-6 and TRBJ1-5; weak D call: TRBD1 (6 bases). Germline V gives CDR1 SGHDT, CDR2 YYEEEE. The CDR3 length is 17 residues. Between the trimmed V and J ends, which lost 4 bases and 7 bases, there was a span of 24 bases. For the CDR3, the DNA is TGTGCCAGCAGCGCGTTAGGGCTCAGGGGTAGTACGCAGCCCCAGCATTTT. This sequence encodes CASSALGLRGSTQPQHF.

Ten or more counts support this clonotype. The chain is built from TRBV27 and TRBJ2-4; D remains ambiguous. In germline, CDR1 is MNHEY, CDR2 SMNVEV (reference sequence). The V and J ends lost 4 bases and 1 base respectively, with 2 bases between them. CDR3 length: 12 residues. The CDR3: CASSSAKNIQYF. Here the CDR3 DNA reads TGTGCCAGCAGTTCGGCCAAAAACATTCAGTACTTC.

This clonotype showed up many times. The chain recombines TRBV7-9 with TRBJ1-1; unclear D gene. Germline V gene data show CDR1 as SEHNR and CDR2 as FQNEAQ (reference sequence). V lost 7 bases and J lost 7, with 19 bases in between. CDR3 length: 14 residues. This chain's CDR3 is CASTKGGLRLEAFF. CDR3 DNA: TGTGCCAGCACCAAAGGAGGCTTGCGGCTTGAAGCTTTCTTT.

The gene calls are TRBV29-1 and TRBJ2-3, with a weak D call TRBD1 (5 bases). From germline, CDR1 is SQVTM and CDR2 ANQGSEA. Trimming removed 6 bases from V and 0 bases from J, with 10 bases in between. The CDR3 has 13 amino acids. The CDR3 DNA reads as TGCAGCGTCGGACAAACTAGCACAGATACGCAGTATTTT. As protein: CSVGQTSTDTQYF.

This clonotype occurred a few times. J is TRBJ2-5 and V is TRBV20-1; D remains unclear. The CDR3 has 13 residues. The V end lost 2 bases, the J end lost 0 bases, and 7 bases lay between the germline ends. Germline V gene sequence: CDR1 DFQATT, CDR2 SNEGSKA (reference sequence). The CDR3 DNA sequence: TGCAGTGCTAGATTCATGTACCAAGAGACCCAGTACTTC. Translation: CSARFMYQETQYF.

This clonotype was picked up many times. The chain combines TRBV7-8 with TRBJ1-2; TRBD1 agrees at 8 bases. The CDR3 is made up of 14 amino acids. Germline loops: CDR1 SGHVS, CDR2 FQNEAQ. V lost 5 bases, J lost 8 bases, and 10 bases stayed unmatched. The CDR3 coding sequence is TGTGCCAGCAGCCAGGCAGGGGGCGCGAACGGCTACACCTTC. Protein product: CASSQAGGANGYTF.

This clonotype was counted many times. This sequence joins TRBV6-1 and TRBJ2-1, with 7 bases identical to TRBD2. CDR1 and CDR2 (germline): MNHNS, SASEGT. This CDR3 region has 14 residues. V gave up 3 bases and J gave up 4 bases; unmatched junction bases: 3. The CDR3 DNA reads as TGTGCCAGCAGTGACAGGGAGGGGTACAATGAGCAGTTCTTC. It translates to CASSDREGYNEQFF.

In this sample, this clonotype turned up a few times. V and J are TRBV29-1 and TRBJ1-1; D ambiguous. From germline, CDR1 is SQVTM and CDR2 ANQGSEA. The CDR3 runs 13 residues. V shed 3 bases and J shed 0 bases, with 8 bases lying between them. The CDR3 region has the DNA TGCAGCGTTGACAGAAACATGAACACTGAAGCTTTCTTT. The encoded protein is CSVDRNMNTEAFF.

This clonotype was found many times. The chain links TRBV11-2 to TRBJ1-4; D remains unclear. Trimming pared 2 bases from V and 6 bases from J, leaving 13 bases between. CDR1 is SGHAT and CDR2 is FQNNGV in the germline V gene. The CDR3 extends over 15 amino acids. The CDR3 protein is CASSLMGILDEKLFF. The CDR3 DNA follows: TGTGCCAGCAGCTTAATGGGCATTTTAGATGAAAAACTGTTTTTT.

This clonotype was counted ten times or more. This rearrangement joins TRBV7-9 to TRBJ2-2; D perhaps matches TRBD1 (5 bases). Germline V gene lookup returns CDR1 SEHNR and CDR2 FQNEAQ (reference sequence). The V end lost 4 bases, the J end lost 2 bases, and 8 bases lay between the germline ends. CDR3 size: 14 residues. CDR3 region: CASSSGHNTGELFF. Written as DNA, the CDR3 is TGTGCCAGCAGCTCAGGACACAACACCGGGGAGCTGTTTTTT.